Below are 14 T cell receptor beta chains sequenced from a single sample in a study of T cell responses to AZD1222 COVID-19 vaccine (dated by TCRdb to the early 2020s). The library was built by means of the immunoSEQ multiplex PCR assay. TCRdb obtained this table from immuneACCESS and retained in-frame rearrangements with V and J assigned. These tables miss some clones; where compared with another copy, unresolved V genes account for less than half of the shortfall, and the remainder is unexplained. The table for this sample lists some 110,000 clones; roughly 88% of them were counted only once. The ten largest make up about 8.7% of the sample. The time point label here, explained by the study, means: baseline before first vaccination. The material was peripheral blood, obtained on day 0 of AZD1222 vaccination. These receptor sequences come from an adult in good health.

The CDR3: CASSSSGTGGYGYTF. The CDR3 nucleotides are TGTGCCAGCAGTAGCTCCGGGACAGGGGGCTATGGCTACACCTTC. The gene calls are TRBV2 and TRBJ1-2, with 11 bases matching TRBD1. CDR3 length: 15 amino acids. The junction had 6 bases not matched to a gene; V was cut back by 5 bases and J by 4 bases. Germline V gene data show CDR1 as SNHLY and CDR2 as FYNNEI.

The chain couples TRBV27 to TRBJ1-1, with a weak D call TRBD1 (5 bases). Trimming removed 2 bases at V and 12 bases at J, with 16 bases between. The CDR3 extends over 13 amino acids. Looked up from germline, CDR1 is MNHEY and CDR2 is SMNVEV (reference sequence). The CDR3 DNA is TGTGCCAGCAGTTTAAATCTGGGCAGGGTACCTTTCTTT. It is translated as CASSLNLGRVPFF.

The chain employs TRBV7-2 and TRBJ2-5; D remains ambiguous. The germline CDR1 and CDR2 sequences are SGHTA and FQGNSA. V lost 1 base to trimming and J lost 4 bases, with 13 bases between them. This CDR3 has 15 residues. The CDR3 sequence is CASSLVLVGSETQYF. The CDR3 bases are TGTGCCAGCAGCTTAGTGCTCGTGGGGTCAGAGACCCAGTACTTC.

V usage is TRBV7-2 and J usage is TRBJ2-5, with a possible D match to TRBD2 (5 bases). V shed 5 bases and J shed 3 bases, with 13 bases lying between them. Germline lookup yields CDR1 SGHTA and CDR2 FQGNSA. The CDR3 is made up of 14 amino acids. The CDR3 spells CASSPSGVKETQYF. CDR3 in DNA: TGTGCCAGCAGCCCGTCCGGGGTGAAAGAGACCCAGTACTTC. Complete variable domain (other parts from reference TRBV7-2 and TRBJ2-5): GAGVSQSPSNKVTEKGKDVELRCDPISGHTALYWYRQSLGQGLEFLIYFQGNSAPDKSGLPSDRFSAERTGGSVSTLTIQRTQQEDSAVYLCASSPSGVKETQYFGPGTRLLVL.

This clone was picked up one time. The chain has TRBV19 and TRBJ1-5; unclear D gene. Germline CDR1 is LNHDA and CDR2 is SQIVND (reference sequence). The V and J ends lost 5 bases and 0 bases respectively, with 11 bases between them. CDR3 length: 15 amino acids. For the CDR3, the DNA is TGTGCCAGTAGTCCCGCGGGCTATAGCAATCAGCCCCAGCATTTT. Its translation: CASSPAGYSNQPQHF.

The chain is built from TRBV4-3 and TRBJ2-6; no firm D call. Germline CDR1 and CDR2: LGHNA and YSLEER. Trimming took 0 bases from V and 0 from J, leaving 6 bases between them. The CDR3 covers 16 residues. As DNA, the CDR3 is TGCGCCAGCAGCCAAGATCACGGCTCTGGGGCCAACGTCCTGACTTTC. It specifies CASSQDHGSGANVLTF.

The gene calls are TRBV15 and TRBJ2-3; 8 positions match TRBD1. Trimming cost V 5 bases and J 2 bases; bases outside gene matches: 12. The CDR3 is 17 amino acids. Germline V CDR1 and CDR2: LNHNV, YYDKDF (reference sequence). The CDR3 nucleotides are TGTGCCACCAGCCGATCCGGGACAGGTGATACCACAGATACGCAGTATTTT. Translation gives CATSRSGTGDTTDTQYF.

V gene TRBV7-8 combines with J gene TRBJ2-7; D possibly matches TRBD1 or TRBD2 (6 bases each). The CDR3 loop spans 13 amino acids. Between the trimmed V and J ends, which lost 1 base and 3 bases, there was a span of 7 bases. Germline V gene sequence: CDR1 SGHVS, CDR2 FQNEAQ. The CDR3 DNA sequence: TGTGCCAGCAGCTTAGAGGGGGGCTACGAGCAGTACTTC. Translating it yields CASSLEGGYEQYF. Looking up the rest from reference TRBV7-8 and TRBJ2-7 gives the full variable domain: GAGVSQSPRYKVAKRGQDVALRCDPISGHVSLFWYQQALGQGPEFLTYFQNEAQLDKSGLPSDRFFAERPEGSVSTLKIQRTQQEDSAVYLCASSLEGGYEQYFGPGTRLTVT.

The CDR3 DNA sequence: TGTGCCAGCAGCTTAGACAGCTACACTGAAGCTTTCTTT. The encoded protein is CASSLDSYTEAFF. The chain employs TRBV7-6 and TRBJ1-1; D is undetermined. The CDR3 totals 13 residues. The V gene's germline CDR1 is SGHVS and CDR2 FNYEAQ. Trimming shortened V by 1 base and J by 3 bases, and 6 bases separated the two germline ends.

The chain uses TRBV7-9 and TRBJ1-1; D unclear. Trimming stripped 3 bases from V and 8 bases from J, with 7 bases between. Germline V gene data show CDR1 as SEHNR and CDR2 as FQNEAQ (reference sequence). The CDR3 is made up of 11 amino acids. The chain's CDR3 is CASSFTNEAFF. Written as DNA, the CDR3 is TGTGCCAGCAGCTTTACGAACGAAGCTTTCTTT.

The chain has TRBV6-2 or TRBV6-3 and TRBJ1-1; weak D call: TRBD1 (6 bases). CDR1 and CDR2 (germline): MNHEY, SVGEGT. The CDR3 extends over 15 amino acids. Trimming took off 7 bases at V and 5 bases at J, with 20 bases between the two ends. The CDR3 nucleotides are TGTGCCAGCACCCCGGCAGGGGCCCCGGGTACTGAAGCTTTCTTT. As protein: CASTPAGAPGTEAFF.

V gene TRBV9 combines with J gene TRBJ2-3; possible D gene TRBD1, 5 bases. Germline V gives CDR1 SGDLS, CDR2 YYNGEE. This CDR3 region has 15 residues. The ends were cut back, 0 bases at V and 3 bases at J, with 11 bases in the middle. CDR3 sequence: CASSVASRATDTQYF. The CDR3 region has the DNA TGTGCCAGCAGCGTAGCCTCCAGGGCAACAGATACGCAGTATTTT.

This chain connects TRBV9 to TRBJ2-7, with D perhaps TRBD1 (6 bases). The germline V gene encodes CDR1 SGDLS and CDR2 YYNGEE. The CDR3 covers 15 residues. V was pared by 0 bases and J by 1 base, with 11 bases between. Here the CDR3 reads CASSVAGTGSYEQYF. The CDR3 nucleotides read TGTGCCAGCAGCGTAGCTGGAACAGGGTCCTACGAGCAGTACTTC.

This sequence joins TRBV9 and TRBJ2-7, with D unresolved. CDR1 is SGDLS and CDR2 is YYNGEE in the germline V gene. The CDR3 consists of 11 residues. The V end was cut by 0 bases, the J end by 3 bases, with 1 base between. CDR3 nucleotide sequence: TGTGCCAGCAGCGTAGGCTACGAGCAGTACTTC. Translation gives CASSVGYEQYF.